At least ten counts were recorded for the clone carrying this T cell receptor (beta chain). Its specificity is unknown. The source of the sample is a study of regulatory T cells in long-lasting Graves disease. Relying on iRepertoire HTBI primers and Arm-PCR of CDR3 regions, the team built TCR beta libraries. In the source study's methods: Analysis of the samples identified about 62 TRBV and 13 to 15 TRBJ segments. One entry per CDR3 protein results from TCRdb running MiXCR on the multiplex PCR reads. TCRdb's processing, not the study's, gives the V and J calls here. This repertoire shows hundreds of thousands of distinct CDR3 sequences, around 21% found once; its top ten account for less than 9%. Described time point: persistent/refractory GD, antithyroid drugs over 5 years with positive TRAb. RNA isolated from PBMCs was used to make the TCR library. V lost 7 bases and J lost 10, with 19 bases in between. CDR3 length: 13 residues. Germline V gene sequence: CDR1 MDHEN, CDR2 SYDVKM.

Study-wide points: Favoring TRBV28, TRBJ1-2 and TRBJ2-5 was a feature seen in persistent disease.

The sequence was obtained from a female donor with Graves disease. Sequences were derived from peripheral blood mononuclear cells (PBMCs), sampled when the disease was refractory, from a patient treated with antithyroid drugs. The chain links TRBV28 to TRBJ1-1; possible D gene TRBD1, 6 bases. The CDR3 sequence: CASIETGNAPAFF. CDR3 nucleotides: TGTGCCAGCATAGAAACAGGGAATGCCCCAGCTTTCTTT.